The 19 T cell receptor beta chains given below trace back to one sample, sequenced in a study of response to subunit inactivated influenza vaccine. Each CDR3 protein is one row after TCRdb ran MiXCR on the RT-PCR reads. The table has some 480,000 distinct CDR3 sequences, roughly 9.7% seen once; the top ten hold more than 10%. Sequenced material: PBMCs from blood, taken about 40 days after vaccination. The receptors shown here come from a man aged 50 to 59 who received an inactivated influenza vaccine.

The rearrangement links TRBV6-2 or TRBV6-3 to TRBJ2-7; D is unclear. The length of the CDR3 is 12 residues. In germline, CDR1 is MNHEY, CDR2 SVGEGT. V shed 7 bases and J shed 6 bases, with 13 bases lying between them. CDR3 DNA: TGTGCCAGCAACCCATCCGGCCTCGAGCAGTACTTC. It is translated as CASNPSGLEQYF.

V gene TRBV5-1 combines with J gene TRBJ2-7; D might be TRBD1 (5 bases). From germline, CDR1 is SGHRS and CDR2 YFSETQ. V shed 3 bases and J shed 0 bases, with 10 bases lying between them. The CDR3 has 14 residues. The CDR3 DNA follows: TGCGCCAGCAGCTCGACAGACTTCTCCTACGAGCAGTACTTC. It encodes CASSSTDFSYEQYF.

This clonotype was seen at least ten times. The rearrangement joins TRBV5-5 to TRBJ1-1; no reliable D call. The CDR3 contains 17 residues. Germline V gene lookup returns CDR1 SGHKS and CDR2 YYEKEE (reference sequence). With 3 bases removed from V and 0 bases from J, the gap between germline ends came to 18 bases. The CDR3 nucleotides read TGTGCCAGCAGCTCCCCGATAAAAAATTGGATGAACACTGAAGCTTTCTTT. It translates to CASSSPIKNWMNTEAFF.

Here the CDR3 reads CASSPRGGSAEAFF. CDR3 sequence (DNA): TGTGCCAGCAGCCCCCGCGGAGGGTCAGCTGAAGCTTTCTTT. This chain uses TRBV9 with TRBJ1-1; no definite D call. CDR3 length: 14 amino acids. Per the germline V gene, CDR1 is SGDLS and CDR2 is YYNGEE. Trimming took 4 bases from V and 6 from J, leaving 16 bases between them.

This clonotype was counted only a few times. The gene calls are TRBV28 and TRBJ1-2; 11 nucleotides match TRBD1. This CDR3 is built from 16 residues. The germline V gene encodes CDR1 MDHEN and CDR2 SYDVKM. V shed 6 bases, J shed 7 bases, and the junction held 13 bases outside the gene matches. The DNA for the CDR3 is TGTGCCAGCAGCCATAGTCCGGGACAGGGGGGGCGTGGCTACACCTTC. This codes for CASSHSPGQGGRGYTF.

This clonotype occurred many times. V and J are TRBV7-2 and TRBJ1-3; D might be TRBD1 (5 bases). V dropped 4 bases and J dropped 0 bases, with 10 bases sitting between them. The germline CDR1 and CDR2 sequences are SGHTA and FQGNSA. The CDR3 has 15 amino acids. The CDR3 is CASSSMQGSGNTIYF. In nucleotides, the CDR3 is TGTGCCAGCAGCTCGATGCAGGGCTCTGGAAACACCATATATTTT.

The chain couples TRBV12-3 or TRBV12-4 to TRBJ2-7, with 8 bases matching TRBD2. V lost 5 bases to trimming and J lost 3 bases; unmatched junction nucleotides: 6. The CDR3 is made up of 14 amino acids. This chain's CDR3 is CASSPGGVYYEQYF. CDR3 DNA sequence: TGTGCCAGCAGTCCGGGGGGGGTATACTACGAGCAGTACTTC.

This clonotype has more than one count but fewer than ten. V gene TRBV7-8 combines with J gene TRBJ2-7; TRBD1 matches 9 bases. This CDR3 region has 16 residues. Germline loops: CDR1 SGHVS, CDR2 FQNEAQ. The V and J ends lost 1 base and 2 bases, in that order; junction bases with no gene match: 6. This CDR3 reads CASSLVVGTGPYEQYF. CDR3 coding DNA: TGTGCCAGCAGCTTAGTTGTAGGGACAGGGCCCTACGAGCAGTACTTC.

V gene TRBV20-1 combines with J gene TRBJ2-7, with 7 bases aligning to TRBD1. V lost 5 bases, J lost 1 base, and 8 bases stayed unmatched. Germline CDR1 is DFQATT and CDR2 is SNEGSKA (reference sequence). The CDR3 spans 14 residues. CDR3 bases: TGCAGTGCTCCCTCCGACAGGGCGTCCTACGAGCAGTACTTC. Amino acids: CSAPSDRASYEQYF.

This clonotype was picked up many times. The chain uses TRBV7-9 and TRBJ2-1; TRBD2 matches at 7 bases. In germline, CDR1 is SEHNR, CDR2 FQNEAQ (reference sequence). Losses at the gene ends were 4 bases for V and 6 bases for J; bases not matched to a gene: 3. This CDR3 has 13 residues. The CDR3 sequence: CASSSRTSNEQFF. CDR3 DNA: TGTGCCAGCAGCTCACGGACTAGCAATGAGCAGTTCTTC.

This clonotype was counted ten times or more. The CDR3 protein is CASSLSGQDPFNVLTF. CDR3 DNA: TGCGCCAGCAGCCTCTCGGGCCAGGACCCATTCAACGTCCTGACTTTC. V is TRBV4-3 and J is TRBJ2-6, with D unclear. The CDR3 contains 16 residues. V was clipped by 4 bases and J by 9 bases, with 19 bases between them. In germline, CDR1 is LGHNA, CDR2 YSLEER.

Ten or more counts support this clonotype. The chain combines TRBV12-3 or TRBV12-4 with TRBJ1-2; D possibly corresponds to TRBD1 (6 bases). This CDR3 has 13 residues. V lost 7 bases, J lost 7 bases, and 16 bases lay in between. DNA of the CDR3: TGTGCCAGCACCATAGGGGGGGGGAGTGGCTACACCTTC. This codes for CASTIGGGSGYTF.

This clonotype was counted between two and nine times. The gene calls are TRBV12-3 or TRBV12-4 and TRBJ2-7; D might be TRBD1 or TRBD2, each matching 6 bases. Trimming took off 5 bases at V and 5 bases at J, with 19 bases between the two ends. The CDR3 is 15 residues long. The CDR3 protein is CASSEGGLGINEQYF. The CDR3 DNA sequence: TGTGCCAGCAGTGAGGGGGGACTGGGAATTAACGAGCAGTACTTC.

This clonotype has just a few counts. The chain uses TRBV5-1 and TRBJ2-2; no clear D. The CDR3 has 13 residues. V shed 4 bases and J shed 4 bases, with 8 bases lying between them. The V gene's germline CDR1 is SGHRS and CDR2 YFSETQ. CDR3 nucleotides: TGCGCCAGCAGCAACAAGGGCACCGGGGAGCTGTTTTTT. Translated: CASSNKGTGELFF.

This clonotype was detected only a few times. One end of the junction fails to match germline, which may point to a read error. The rearrangement uses TRBV20-1 and TRBJ2-3; D is possibly TRBD2 (5 bases). This CDR3 contains 11 residues. Germline V CDR1 and CDR2: DFQATT, SNEGSKA (reference sequence). As DNA, the CDR3 is TGCAGTGCTGTGGTTACTAGTTCGAGCCTTTTT. It specifies CSAVVTSSSLF.

This CDR3 is CASSPRSDRGLYEQYF. CDR3 coding DNA: TGTGCCAGCAGCCCCCGGTCGGACAGGGGCCTCTACGAGCAGTACTTC. The gene calls are TRBV7-9 and TRBJ2-7, with 9 bases lining up with TRBD1. The CDR3 runs 16 residues. Per germline, CDR1 SEHNR and CDR2 FQNEAQ (reference sequence). V lost 5 bases, J lost 3 bases, and 11 bases stayed unmatched.

This clonotype was seen only a few times. The gene calls are TRBV3-1 and TRBJ2-7; no definite D call. The CDR3 has 13 amino acids. The germline V gene encodes CDR1 LGHDT and CDR2 YNNKEL (reference sequence). V was cut by 9 bases and J by 3 bases, with 15 bases left in between. This CDR3 is CASGPRFFYEQYF. Here the CDR3 DNA reads TGTGCCAGTGGACCCCGATTTTTCTACGAGCAGTACTTC.

This clonotype came up a few times. The junction departs from the called germline gene at one end, perhaps through a read error. The V and J genes are TRBV6-2 or TRBV6-3 and TRBJ2-5; no clear D. From germline, CDR1 is MNHEY and CDR2 SVGEGT. The CDR3 spans 14 residues. The DNA of the CDR3 is TGTGCTAGCAGTTGGGTGCCAGACCAAGAGACCCAGTACTTC. Its translation is CASSWVPDQETQYF.

This rearrangement joins TRBV10-3 to TRBJ2-7; 7 nucleotides match TRBD1. Germline V gene sequence: CDR1 ENHRY, CDR2 SYGVKD. Trimming cost V 6 bases and J 0 bases; bases outside gene matches: 17. This CDR3 contains 18 residues. CDR3 DNA sequence: TGTGCCATCAGCTCTAGGACTGATCGGGACAGCAGCTCCTACGAGCAGTACTTC. Amino acids: CAISSRTDRDSSSYEQYF.